A single sample gave rise to the 26 T cell receptor beta chains below, sequenced in a study of blood T cell repertoires in COVID-19. Using immunoSEQ multiplex PCR, the repertoire was profiled, and TCRdb retains in-frame clones only, with some absent. This sample yields about 62,000 clones, of which approximately 79% are seen a single time; roughly 22% belongs to the top ten. The sample was peripheral blood. The receptors come from a woman older than 75 with active or convalescent COVID-19.

By frequency in the sample, this clone is medium-sized (0.01 to 0.1%). The rearrangement uses TRBV6-5 and TRBJ1-2; TRBD1 matches at 11 bases. Germline values: CDR1 MNHEY, CDR2 SVGAGI. The V gene end was trimmed by 2 bases and the J gene end by 6 bases; junction bases not matched to a gene: 8. This CDR3 comprises 16 residues. The CDR3: CASSYLWTGGSNGYTF. The CDR3 DNA follows: TGTGCCAGCAGTTACCTTTGGACAGGGGGCAGTAATGGCTACACCTTC.

This clone was seen only once. The V call is TRBV7-9, the J call TRBJ1-1, with D unclear. V dropped 5 bases and J dropped 3 bases, with 10 bases sitting between them. This CDR3 has 13 amino acids. Germline loops: CDR1 SEHNR, CDR2 FQNEAQ (reference sequence). The CDR3 loop reads CASSVVEDTEAFF. DNA for the CDR3: TGTGCCAGCAGCGTAGTGGAGGACACTGAAGCTTTCTTT.

This chain links TRBV11-2 with TRBJ2-2; tentatively, D is TRBD2 (6 bases). The CDR3 spans 17 residues. With 1 base removed from V and 2 bases from J, the gap between germline ends came to 14 bases. CDR1 and CDR2 from the germline V gene are SGHAT and FQNNGV. CDR3 sequence reads: CASSLGTWEVNTGELFF. The DNA for the CDR3 is TGTGCCAGCAGCTTAGGGACCTGGGAGGTAAACACCGGGGAGCTGTTTTTT.

The sample holds one count of this clone. V usage is TRBV7-3 and J usage is TRBJ1-2; 9 nucleotides match TRBD1. Germline loops: CDR1 SGHTA, CDR2 FQGTGA. The CDR3 runs 15 residues. After removal of 1 base from V and 6 bases from J, the junction contained 6 bases not matched to a gene. The CDR3 here is CASSLMGTGNHGYTF. The DNA of the CDR3 is TGTGCCAGCAGCTTAATGGGGACAGGGAACCATGGCTACACCTTC.

DNA for the CDR3: TGTGCCAGCAGCAAACCGGGACAGGGGGCAGACACCATATATTTT. Its protein product is CASSKPGQGADTIYF. V usage is TRBV7-2 and J usage is TRBJ1-3, with 12 bases that match TRBD1. CDR1 is SGHTA and CDR2 is FQGNSA in the germline V gene. V dropped 5 bases and J dropped 8; count of bases not matched to a gene: 7. The CDR3 length is 15 residues.

The chain carries TRBV4-1 and TRBJ1-1; TRBD1 might be the D (6 bases). The CDR3 spans 16 residues. The germline V and J ends were trimmed by 5 bases and 5 bases, with 21 bases remaining between them. Germline V gives CDR1 MGHRA, CDR2 YSYEKL. The CDR3 reads CASSFNQGRTSTEAFF. The CDR3 DNA follows: TGCGCCAGCAGCTTCAATCAGGGGCGAACGTCGACTGAAGCTTTCTTT.

The chain joins TRBV6-5 to TRBJ2-1; perhaps TRBD2 as D (6 bases). Germline V lookup: CDR1 MNHEY, CDR2 SVGAGI. V lost 3 bases and J 4 bases, leaving 13 bases between the germline ends. This CDR3 comprises 15 residues. The CDR3: CASSYGGSAYNEQFF. As DNA, the CDR3 is TGTGCCAGCAGTTATGGAGGGAGTGCGTACAATGAGCAGTTCTTC.

The chain is built from TRBV25-1 and TRBJ1-1, with D perhaps TRBD1 (5 bases). Germline-derived CDR1 and CDR2 are MGHDK and SYGVNS. The V end lost 8 bases, the J end lost 4 bases, and 14 bases lay between the germline ends. CDR3 size: 13 residues. The CDR3 sequence is CASGQGRRTEAFF. The CDR3 nucleotides read TGTGCCAGCGGGCAGGGTCGTCGCACTGAAGCTTTCTTT.

The rearrangement links TRBV5-1 to TRBJ2-2, with D hard to call. V lost 0 bases and J 2 bases, leaving 8 bases between the germline ends. The germline V gene encodes CDR1 SGHRS and CDR2 YFSETQ. The CDR3 consists of 15 residues. The CDR3 sequence: CASSLAPINTGELFF. Written as DNA, the CDR3 is TGCGCCAGCAGCTTGGCCCCTATTAACACCGGGGAGCTGTTTTTT. Complete variable domain (other parts from reference TRBV5-1 and TRBJ2-2): KAGVTQTPRYLIKTRGQQVTLSCSPISGHRSVSWYQQTPGQGLQFLFEYFSETQRNKGNFPGRFSGRQFSNSRSEMNVSTLELGDSALYLCASSLAPINTGELFFGEGSRLTVL.

This chain links TRBV5-1 with TRBJ2-3; tentative D call: TRBD1 (5 bases). CDR1 and CDR2 (germline): SGHRS, YFSETQ. This CDR3 has 16 amino acids. The V and J ends lost 0 bases and 3 bases respectively, with 14 bases between them. The chain's CDR3 is CASSLAAQRGTDTQYF. CDR3 sequence (DNA): TGCGCCAGCAGCTTGGCCGCACAAAGGGGTACAGATACGCAGTATTTT.

This chain links TRBV9 with TRBJ1-1, with D hard to call. The CDR3 consists of 13 residues. With 2 bases removed from V and 4 bases from J, the gap between germline ends came to 9 bases. The germline CDR1 and CDR2 sequences are SGDLS and YYNGEE. The CDR3 sequence is CASSVREFTEAFF. For the CDR3, the DNA is TGTGCCAGCAGCGTGAGGGAGTTCACTGAAGCTTTCTTT. The full variable domain, its missing parts supplied by reference TRBV9 and TRBJ1-1, is DSGVTQTPKHLITATGQRVTLRCSPRSGDLSVYWYQQSLDQGLQFLIQYYNGEERAKGNILERFSAQQFPDLHSELNLSSLELGDSALYFCASSVREFTEAFFGQGTRLTVV.

The genes are TRBV27 and TRBJ1-4; tentative D call: TRBD1 (5 bases). The CDR3 consists of 17 residues. CDR1 MNHEY and CDR2 SMNVEV come from the germline V gene (reference sequence). Deletions cut 6 bases from V and 3 bases from J, with 20 bases between. CDR3 DNA sequence: TGTGCCAGCAGGTCATACCGGGACTCGAGGGCTAATGAAAAACTGTTTTTT. This gives the protein CASRSYRDSRANEKLFF.

The chain uses TRBV5-1 and TRBJ1-4; TRBD1 agrees at 9 bases. The CDR3 has 14 residues. V lost 5 bases, J lost 14 bases, and 13 bases stayed unmatched. CDR1 is SGHRS and CDR2 is YFSETQ in the germline V gene. CDR3 protein: CASRLTGGAGALFF. The CDR3 DNA sequence: TGCGCCAGCAGATTAACAGGGGGCGCAGGAGCCCTGTTTTTT.

The gene calls are TRBV28 and TRBJ1-6, with 8 bases fitting TRBD1. This CDR3 has 15 residues. The ends lost 4 bases at V and 11 bases at J; junction bases unmatched: 10. In germline, CDR1 is MDHEN, CDR2 SYDVKM. The CDR3, as DNA: TGTGCCAGCAGTTCAGGACAGGGACGCGGCGCACCCCTCCACTTT. Amino acid sequence: CASSSGQGRGAPLHF.

Written as DNA, the CDR3 is TGTGCCAGCAACGAAGGGACAGCACTGAGGACTGAAGCTTTCTTT. Its protein is CASNEGTALRTEAFF. J is TRBJ1-1 and V is TRBV6-5, with 7 bases that match TRBD1. There are 15 residues in the CDR3. Trimming took 7 bases from V and 5 from J; bases not matched to a gene: 13. Germline V lookup: CDR1 MNHEY, CDR2 SVGAGI.

The V and J genes are TRBV24-1 and TRBJ2-5, with D perhaps TRBD2 (5 bases). CDR3 length: 14 residues. The germline gives CDR1 KGHDR, CDR2 SFDVKD. V was pared by 3 bases and J by 4 bases, with 11 bases between. The CDR3 protein is CATSDAREGETQYF. The DNA for the CDR3 is TGTGCCACCAGTGATGCTAGAGAGGGAGAGACCCAGTACTTC.

The V gene is TRBV19, the J gene TRBJ2-5; 14 nucleotides match TRBD2. Germline CDR1 is LNHDA and CDR2 is SQIVND (reference sequence). The V and J ends lost 4 bases and 3 bases, in that order; junction bases with no gene match: 1. The CDR3 contains 15 residues. In nucleotides, the CDR3 is TGTGCCAGTAGTAAGGGACTAGCGGGGGAAGAGACCCAGTACTTC. This codes for CASSKGLAGEETQYF.

The V call is TRBV11-2, the J call TRBJ2-1; tentative D call: TRBD2 (6 bases). CDR3 length: 14 amino acids. CDR1 SGHAT and CDR2 FQNNGV come from the germline V gene. The V end was cut by 2 bases, the J end by 8 bases, with 13 bases between. The CDR3 region has the DNA TGTGCCAGCAGCTTACAGAGCCCGGGGGATGAGCAGTTCTTC. Amino acids: CASSLQSPGDEQFF.

The V and J genes are TRBV3-1 (or the pseudogene TRBV3-2) and TRBJ1-2, with 9 bases aligning to TRBD1. Germline trimming cut 4 bases from V and 6 bases from J; bases unmatched to any gene: 6. The CDR3 sequence is 14 residues long. Germline CDR1 LGHDT, CDR2 YNNKEL (reference sequence). CDR3 in amino acids: CASSRTQGADGYTF. The CDR3 coding sequence is TGTGCCAGCAGCCGGACACAGGGGGCGGATGGCTACACCTTC.

This clone was seen once. This chain joins TRBV5-1 and TRBJ1-1, with D possibly TRBD1 on 6 matching bases. Germline V gene lookup returns CDR1 SGHRS and CDR2 YFSETQ. V was pared by 5 bases and J by 4 bases, with 12 bases between. The CDR3 is 13 amino acids. CDR3 DNA: TGCGCCAGCAGGGAACAGGGTGGCACTGAAGCTTTCTTT. Encoded protein: CASREQGGTEAFF.

The chain employs TRBV5-7 and TRBJ1-1; D is ambiguous. TRBV5-7 has ORF status, its function being uncertain. There are 14 residues in the CDR3. The V end was cut by 1 base, the J end by 1 base, with 8 bases between. This CDR3 reads CASSLTPRNTEAFF. In nucleotides, the CDR3 is TGTGCCAGCAGCTTGACCCCCAGGAACACTGAAGCTTTCTTT.

V gene TRBV2 combines with J gene TRBJ1-1; no reliable D call. The V gene lost 7 bases and the J gene lost 6 bases, with 15 bases spanning the gap. CDR3 size: 13 residues. Germline V gene sequence: CDR1 SNHLY, CDR2 FYNNEI. CDR3: CASKRLVGAEAFF. The CDR3 DNA is TGTGCCAGCAAGCGATTAGTAGGAGCTGAAGCTTTCTTT.

The gene calls are TRBV5-1 and TRBJ1-1; 10 bases align to TRBD1. This CDR3 is 15 amino acids long. V was clipped by 0 bases and J by 4 bases; unmatched bases: 3. Germline V gene sequence: CDR1 SGHRS, CDR2 YFSETQ. The CDR3 spells CASSLDWTGGTEAFF. The CDR3 DNA sequence: TGCGCCAGCAGCTTGGATTGGACAGGGGGCACTGAAGCTTTCTTT.

This chain connects TRBV5-6 to TRBJ1-2; no clear D. V gave up 0 bases and J gave up 7 bases, with 10 bases separating them. The germline CDR1 and CDR2 sequences are SGHDT and YYEEEE. The CDR3 runs to 13 residues. The CDR3 protein is CASSLVQARGYTF. The CDR3 bases are TGTGCCAGCAGCTTGGTCCAGGCACGTGGCTACACCTTC.

CDR3 DNA: TGTGCCAGCAGTGCGGACAGGGAAATTCGGAAACTGTTTTTT. It is translated as CASSADREIRKLFF. This chain connects TRBV2 to TRBJ1-4, with 8 bases lining up with TRBD1. CDR3 length: 14 amino acids. Germline V gene data show CDR1 as SNHLY and CDR2 as FYNNEI. V lost 4 bases to trimming and J lost 11 bases; unmatched junction nucleotides: 9.

This clone was counted a single time. V is TRBV10-3 and J is TRBJ2-7; TRBD1 might be the D (6 bases). CDR3 length: 13 residues. Trimming shortened V by 10 bases and J by 2 bases, and 15 bases separated the two germline ends. Germline V lookup: CDR1 ENHRY, CDR2 SYGVKD. The CDR3 DNA follows: TGTGCCACCAAGGAGGACAGCCCCTACGAGCAGTACTTC. Its protein product is CATKEDSPYEQYF.